The rows below give T cell receptor beta chains drawn from one sample of a study of blood T cell repertoires in COVID-19. The data were produced by immunoSEQ multiplex PCR, yet TCRdb's version contains in-frame clones alone and is incomplete. The profile covers 98,000 or so clones, with roughly 80% appearing a single time and 26% taken by the ten largest. The material sequenced was peripheral blood. The receptors originated from a man aged 55 to 70 with acute or convalescent COVID-19. CDR3s include the opening cysteine and the closing phenylalanine or tryptophan. The D gene is left open where the match is weak. Clone size is given for some rows only: seen once, a few or many times, or a class if the clone is expanded.

clone size,D gene,J gene,V gene,CDR3 protein,CDR3 DNA
NA,NA,TRBJ1-2,TRBV6-5,CASAPGTGANYGYTF,TGTGCCAGCGCTCCCGGGACGGGGGCTAACTATGGCTACACCTTC
NA,NA,TRBJ1-2,TRBV5-1,CASSPVAPNYGYTF,TGCGCCAGCAGCCCGGTAGCACCTAACTATGGCTACACCTTC
once,TRBD1,TRBJ2-7,TRBV6-5,CASSLSGQGPRKYF,TGTGCCAGCAGTTTATCGGGACAGGGCCCTAGGAAGTACTTC
few,NA,TRBJ1-4,TRBV21-1,CASSKALGGTNEKLFF,TGTGCCAGCAGCAAAGCGCTTGGGGGCACTAATGAAAAACTGTTTTTT
NA,TRBD1,TRBJ2-7,TRBV29-1,CSVAFRGLDHEQYF,TGCAGCGTCGCCTTCAGGGGGCTCGACCACGAGCAGTACTTC
NA,NA,TRBJ1-3,TRBV9,CASSVDPSPEATIYF,TGTGCCAGCAGCGTGGACCCCTCCCCGGAGGCCACCATATATTTT
NA,NA,TRBJ1-1,TRBV11-3,CASSFRVDSPEAFF,TGTGCCAGCAGCTTCCGAGTGGACAGCCCCGAAGCTTTCTTT
NA,TRBD1,TRBJ1-4,TRBV6-6,CASFQGARGEKLFF,TGTGCCAGCTTTCAGGGGGCGCGGGGTGAAAAACTGTTTTTT
NA,NA,TRBJ1-5,TRBV11-2,CASSRGGAGQPQHF,TGTGCCAGCAGCCGGGGGGGTGCGGGTCAGCCCCAGCATTTT
NA,NA,TRBJ1-3,TRBV10-2,CASSSGKVFSGNTIYF,TGCGCCAGCAGTTCAGGAAAGGTGTTCTCTGGAAACACCATATATTTT
NA,TRBD1,TRBJ1-2,TRBV28,CASSSQGQIDYGYTF,TGTGCCAGCAGTTCACAGGGACAGATCGACTATGGCTACACCTTC
NA,NA,TRBJ1-1,TRBV6-5,CASSYSRQNTEAFF,TGTGCCAGCAGTTACTCGAGGCAGAACACTGAAGCTTTCTTT
NA,TRBD2,TRBJ2-1,TRBV11-3,CASSSERDRYNEQFF,TGTGCCAGCAGCTCGGAGCGGGATCGCTACAATGAGCAGTTCTTC
many,TRBD2,TRBJ2-2,TRBV5-1,CASSRRLAGNTGELFF,TGCGCCAGCAGCCGAAGACTAGCGGGAAACACCGGGGAGCTGTTTTTT
NA,TRBD1,TRBJ1-1,TRBV6-6,CASRDRVRAEAFF,TGTGCCAGCAGGGACAGGGTAAGGGCTGAAGCTTTCTTT
NA,TRBD1,TRBJ2-3,TRBV7-9,CASSLGQGATDTQYF,TGTGCCAGCAGCTTAGGACAGGGGGCAACAGATACGCAGTATTTT
NA,TRBD2,TRBJ2-2,TRBV5-1,CASSQLRASGYTGELFF,TGCGCCAGCAGCCAACTCAGGGCTAGCGGGTACACCGGGGAGCTGTTTTTT